Included here is one TCR beta chain sequence, with context. The antigen remains unidentified. This specimen belongs to a study of radiotherapy plus CTLA-4 blockade in lung cancer. For the study at large: Objective responses occurred in roughly a sixth of patients; approximately 33% had disease control. The study's findings and limits: Early shifts in blood T cell clones, with interferon-beta, reportedly predicted response best. Tumor-derived TCR clones expanded in blood after radiotherapy plus ipilimumab.

Here immunoSEQ multiplex PCR was the method, and the copy in TCRdb shows in-frame clones only, minus some. The sample contains fewer than 65,000 clones, approximately 82% of which appear only once. V lost 0 bases to trimming and J lost 4 bases; unmatched junction nucleotides: 5. The CDR3 is 14 amino acids. CDR1 and CDR2 (germline): GTSNPN, SVGIG (reference sequence). Each patient with chemo-refractory metastatic non-small-cell lung cancer was treated with focal radiation plus CTLA-4 blockade using ipilimumab. Sequences were derived from peripheral blood, sampled from a patient treated with radiotherapy plus ipilimumab. The receptor comes from a human donor with non-small cell lung cancer whose response to radiotherapy plus ipilimumab could not be evaluated. This chain joins TRBV30 and TRBJ2-5; 7 bases map to TRBD2. CDR3 protein: CAWSVGGSGETQYF. The CDR3 DNA reads as TGTGCCTGGAGTGTGGGGGGGTCGGGAGAGACCCAGTACTTC.